Listed below are T cell receptor beta chains from one sample, sequenced in a study of human T cells and chemical hapten exposure. TCRdb called the RACE reads again in MiXCR, with one record for every CDR3 protein. This repertoire shows approximately 77,000 distinct CDR3 sequences, 12% to 15% found once; its top ten account for approximately 4.5%. The material sequenced was whole blood, taken in connection with sensitization to the hapten diphenylcyclopropenone (DPC). The receptors shown here come from a woman aged 45-65 years with alopecia areata. Some clones in this sample may be carry-over from other donors' samples. Each CDR3 is given with its conserved first and last residue. A D gene is named only where the DNA matches it firmly. Where a row states a size, it is once, few, many or the class of an expanded clone; other rows omit it.

d_call: .
j_call: TRBJ2-7
clone_size: many
v_call: TRBV20-1
cdr3_nt: TGCAGTGCTAGAGCCCCCGGCAGGGACCACGAGCAGTACTTC
cdr3_aa: CSARAPGRDHEQYF

d_call: .
j_call: TRBJ2-2
clone_size: .
v_call: TRBV30
cdr3_nt: TGTGCCTGTGTGCGGGACGGAAGCACCGGGGAGCTGTTTTTT
cdr3_aa: CACVRDGSTGELFF

d_call: .
j_call: TRBJ2-6
clone_size: few
v_call: TRBV6-5
cdr3_nt: TGTGCCAGCAGTTTTAACTCTGGGGCCAACGTCCTGACTTTC
cdr3_aa: CASSFNSGANVLTF

d_call: .
j_call: TRBJ2-3
clone_size: few
v_call: TRBV7-2
cdr3_nt: TGTGCCAGCAGCCCGTTAGGACCCATACGAGTTACGCAGTATTTT
cdr3_aa: CASSPLGPIRVTQYF

d_call: TRBD1
j_call: TRBJ1-1
clone_size: .
v_call: TRBV6-5
cdr3_nt: TGTGCCAGCAGTTACTCAATTTGGGACAGGGCTGAAGCTTTCTTT
cdr3_aa: CASSYSIWDRAEAFF

d_call: .
j_call: TRBJ2-1
clone_size: few
v_call: TRBV20-1
cdr3_nt: TGCAGTGCTAGACATCGGGGAAGCTCCTACAATGAGCAGTTCTTC
cdr3_aa: CSARHRGSSYNEQFF

d_call: .
j_call: TRBJ1-2
clone_size: few
v_call: TRBV7-2
cdr3_nt: TGTGCCAGCAGCTCCAGAGCAGGGCGCTATGGCTACACCTTC
cdr3_aa: CASSSRAGRYGYTF

d_call: .
j_call: TRBJ2-1
clone_size: .
v_call: TRBV28
cdr3_nt: TGTGCCAGCAGTTTTAATGTTGAGCAGTTCTTC
cdr3_aa: CASSFNVEQFF

d_call: TRBD1
j_call: TRBJ1-1
clone_size: .
v_call: TRBV28
cdr3_nt: TGTGCCAGCAGTCCAAACACAGGGGGAAGGACTGAAGCTTTCTTT
cdr3_aa: CASSPNTGGRTEAFF

d_call: TRBD1
j_call: TRBJ2-7
clone_size: .
v_call: TRBV19
cdr3_nt: TGTGCCAGTAGTTCCCAGGGGGCCGCCTACGAGCAGTACTTC
cdr3_aa: CASSSQGAAYEQYF

d_call: TRBD1
j_call: TRBJ1-5
clone_size: .
v_call: TRBV5-5
cdr3_nt: TGTGCCAGCAGCTTGACAGGGGGAGGGTATAGCAATCAGCCCCAGCATTTT
cdr3_aa: CASSLTGGGYSNQPQHF

d_call: .
j_call: TRBJ2-3
clone_size: many
v_call: TRBV28
cdr3_nt: TGTGCCAGCAGTTGGAGTGGAGATACGCAGTATTTT
cdr3_aa: CASSWSGDTQYF

d_call: TRBD1
j_call: TRBJ1-5
clone_size: .
v_call: TRBV2
cdr3_nt: TGTGCCAGCAGCACAGGGGGCCCGAATCAGCCCCAGCATTTT
cdr3_aa: CASSTGGPNQPQHF

d_call: TRBD1
j_call: TRBJ2-2
clone_size: .
v_call: TRBV12-3/TRBV12-4
cdr3_nt: TGTGCCAGCAGTTCGAGGGGGCGAATGAACGCTAACACCGGGGAGCTGTTTTTT
cdr3_aa: CASSSRGRMNANTGELFF

d_call: .
j_call: TRBJ1-1
clone_size: many
v_call: TRBV6-6
cdr3_nt: TGTGCCAGCAGACTCGGAAGGACCGGTGAAGCTTTCTTT
cdr3_aa: CASRLGRTGEAFF

d_call: .
j_call: TRBJ2-1
clone_size: .
v_call: TRBV3-1
cdr3_nt: TGTGCCAGCAGCCTCCTGGGAGTCAATGAGCAGTTCTTC
cdr3_aa: CASSLLGVNEQFF

d_call: .
j_call: TRBJ2-7
clone_size: .
v_call: TRBV20-1
cdr3_nt: TGCAGTGCTCTAGCGACAGGGTGGGGCGAGCAGTACTTC
cdr3_aa: CSALATGWGEQYF

d_call: .
j_call: TRBJ2-1
clone_size: .
v_call: TRBV6-1
cdr3_nt: TGTGCCAGCAGACTAGACACTAACAATGAGCAGTTCTTC
cdr3_aa: CASRLDTNNEQFF

d_call: TRBD1
j_call: TRBJ2-1
clone_size: .
v_call: TRBV18
cdr3_nt: TGTGCCAGCTCTCGTGGACAGGGGGCTGGTAGTGAGCAGTTCTTC
cdr3_aa: CASSRGQGAGSEQFF

d_call: .
j_call: TRBJ1-1
clone_size: many
v_call: TRBV11-2
cdr3_nt: TGTGCCAGCAGCCTGGGGATCTCTGAAGCTTTCTTT
cdr3_aa: CASSLGISEAFF

d_call: TRBD2
j_call: TRBJ2-3
clone_size: few
v_call: TRBV6-5
cdr3_nt: TGTGCCAGCAGCACGAAGCGGGAGGGCCCCACAGATACGCAGTATTTT
cdr3_aa: CASSTKREGPTDTQYF

d_call: TRBD1
j_call: TRBJ2-7
clone_size: few
v_call: TRBV6-6
cdr3_nt: TGTGCCAGCAGTCCCCCGGCAGGGGGCTTGTACGAGCAGTACTTC
cdr3_aa: CASSPPAGGLYEQYF

d_call: TRBD1
j_call: TRBJ1-1
clone_size: many
v_call: TRBV29-1
cdr3_nt: TGCAGCGCAGACAGGGTCGTGAACACTGAAGCTTTCTTT
cdr3_aa: CSADRVVNTEAFF

d_call: .
j_call: TRBJ1-1
clone_size: .
v_call: TRBV12-3/TRBV12-4
cdr3_nt: TGTGCCAGCAGGCTGGGTCGTTCGAACACTGAAGCTTTCTTT
cdr3_aa: CASRLGRSNTEAFF

d_call: TRBD2
j_call: TRBJ2-1
clone_size: .
v_call: TRBV12-5
cdr3_nt: TGTGCTAGTGGTCGCTCCGGGACTAGCGGGGGCAGCTCCTACAATGAGCAGTTCTTC
cdr3_aa: CASGRSGTSGGSSYNEQFF

d_call: .
j_call: TRBJ1-1
clone_size: many
v_call: TRBV6-5
cdr3_nt: TGTGCCAGCAGTTACTCCGGGAGGGGGAACACTGAAGCTTTCTTT
cdr3_aa: CASSYSGRGNTEAFF